The next 29 T cell receptor beta chains were all read from a single sample in a study of blood T cell repertoires in COVID-19. The method was immunoSEQ multiplex PCR; TCRdb's version includes in-frame clones alone and lacks a portion of them. Of about 210,000 clones listed, approximately 80% were seen once; the top ten hold approximately 10%. Input material: peripheral blood. The receptors originated from a woman of 80 years or more with COVID-19, enrolled during active disease.

This clone was seen a few times. V usage is TRBV19 and J usage is TRBJ1-6; D gene unclear. The ends were cut back, 5 bases at V and 5 bases at J, with 13 bases in the middle. Germline loops: CDR1 LNHDA, CDR2 SQIVND (reference sequence). The CDR3 runs to 15 residues. The CDR3, as DNA: TGTGCCAGTAGTGCCCCCGGTACCGATAATTCACCCCTCCACTTT. It encodes CASSAPGTDNSPLHF.

The rearrangement links TRBV12-3 or TRBV12-4 to TRBJ2-5, with D hard to call. The V end lost 2 bases, the J end lost 2 bases, and 6 bases lay between the germline ends. This CDR3 contains 13 residues. The DNA for the CDR3 is TGTGCCAGCAGTTTATCTGCGCAAGAGACCCAGTACTTC. Protein product: CASSLSAQETQYF.

The genes are TRBV4-1 and TRBJ1-2; 7 nucleotides align to TRBD1. Unmatched junction bases numbered 18, after V lost 2 bases and J lost 6 bases. Looked up from germline, CDR1 is MGHRA and CDR2 is YSYEKL. CDR3 length: 18 residues. The CDR3 reads CASSQSLILTGRKDGYTF. The CDR3 DNA is TGCGCCAGCAGCCAATCCCTTATCCTGACAGGGCGTAAGGATGGCTACACCTTC.

The CDR3 protein is CASQGTGGTGELFF. The CDR3 coding sequence is TGTGCCAGTCAAGGGACAGGGGGCACCGGGGAGCTGTTTTTT. The V gene is TRBV6-5, the J gene TRBJ2-2, with 11 bases lining up with TRBD1. The CDR3 has 14 amino acids. Trimming at V came to 9 bases and at J to 4 bases, leaving 4 bases not matched to a gene. CDR1 is MNHEY, CDR2 SVGAGI, per germline.

The chain is built from TRBV29-1 and TRBJ2-2; TRBD2 might be the D (5 bases). The CDR3 sequence is 14 residues long. Trimming took off 4 bases at V and 3 bases at J, with 12 bases between the two ends. In germline, CDR1 is SQVTM, CDR2 ANQGSEA. The CDR3 DNA sequence: TGCAGCGTTGGTTCGGGATCGGACACCGGGGAGCTGTTTTTT. Amino acids: CSVGSGSDTGELFF.

The chain combines TRBV24-1 with TRBJ1-1; the match to TRBD1 covers 8 bases. The length of the CDR3 is 13 residues. With V trimmed by 4 bases and J by 7 bases, 4 bases remained unmatched. Germline lookup yields CDR1 KGHDR and CDR2 SFDVKD. The CDR3: CATSDFGQGEAFF. CDR3 DNA sequence: TGTGCCACCAGTGACTTCGGACAGGGTGAAGCTTTCTTT.

The rearrangement links TRBV24-1 to TRBJ1-4; the match to TRBD1 covers 8 bases. The V segment lost 4 bases and the J segment 7 bases; nucleotides outside the gene matches: 4. The CDR3 is 14 residues long. From germline, CDR1 is KGHDR and CDR2 SFDVKD. CDR3 nucleotides: TGTGCCACCAGTGAGGACAGGGCCGGTGAAAAACTGTTTTTT. Its protein product is CATSEDRAGEKLFF.

In its sample, this clone was seen once. V and J are TRBV7-3 and TRBJ2-1; 12 nucleotides agree with TRBD1. The CDR3 runs 18 residues. The germline gives CDR1 SGHTA, CDR2 FQGTGA. The trim removed 1 base at V and 2 bases at J, leaving 6 bases unmatched. The CDR3 sequence is CASSLNRGQGAAYNEQFF. The CDR3 bases are TGTGCCAGCAGCTTAAATAGGGGACAGGGGGCTGCCTACAATGAGCAGTTCTTC.

The rearrangement uses TRBV2 and TRBJ2-7; D unclear. The CDR3 runs 11 residues. Germline-derived CDR1 and CDR2 are SNHLY and FYNNEI. V gave up 6 bases and J gave up 2 bases, with 5 bases separating them. The CDR3, as DNA: TGTGCCAGCAGCTATGCCTACGAGCAGTACTTC. Protein: CASSYAYEQYF.

V usage is TRBV19 and J usage is TRBJ1-2, with 9 positions matching TRBD1. Germline loops: CDR1 LNHDA, CDR2 SQIVND (reference sequence). The CDR3 is 14 residues long. J was trimmed by 5 bases and V by 7 bases; bases with no gene match: 8. CDR3 loop: CASNPGQGFYGYTF. DNA of the CDR3: TGTGCCAGTAATCCGGGACAGGGTTTTTATGGCTACACCTTC.

The chain combines TRBV15 with TRBJ1-1, with 8 bases fitting TRBD1. CDR1 and CDR2 from the germline V gene are LNHNV and YYDKDF (reference sequence). CDR3 length: 17 amino acids. V lost 7 bases, J lost 2 bases, and 15 bases stayed unmatched. The CDR3 DNA follows: TGTGCCACCACCCCGAGTCCCGGACAGGGATCAAACACTGAAGCTTTCTTT. Amino acids: CATTPSPGQGSNTEAFF.

The CDR3 region has the DNA TGTGCCAGCAGCGCAGCCGGGACAGGGACAGATACGCAGTATTTT. Residues: CASSAAGTGTDTQYF. This chain joins TRBV5-4 and TRBJ2-3; 9 bases agree with TRBD1. The CDR3 consists of 15 residues. Per the germline V gene, CDR1 is SGHNT and CDR2 is YYREEE (reference sequence). V gave up 4 bases and J gave up 3 bases; unmatched junction bases: 6. Full variable domain (remainder filled in from reference TRBV5-4 and TRBJ2-3): ETGVTQSPTHLIKTRGQQVTLRCSSQSGHNTVSWYQQALGQGPQFIFQYYREEENGRGNFPPRFSGLQFPNYSSELNVNALELDDSALYLCASSAAGTGTDTQYFGPGTRLTVL.

The rearrangement links TRBV6-5 to TRBJ1-1; 7 bases agree with TRBD1. The trim removed 6 bases at V and 1 base at J, leaving 8 bases unmatched. The germline V gene encodes CDR1 MNHEY and CDR2 SVGAGI. The CDR3 is 15 amino acids. CDR3 in amino acids: CASRRQGGGNTEAFF. CDR3 coding DNA: TGTGCCAGCAGGCGACAGGGCGGCGGGAACACTGAAGCTTTCTTT.

V is TRBV30 and J is TRBJ1-4, with 8 bases fitting TRBD1. The V gene's germline CDR1 is GTSNPN and CDR2 SVGIG (reference sequence). J gave up 8 bases and V 5 bases, and 7 bases lay outside the gene matches. The CDR3 sequence is 13 residues long. This CDR3 reads CAWALSGGEKLFF. The CDR3 bases are TGTGCCTGGGCCCTTTCAGGGGGCGAAAAACTGTTTTTT.

The chain carries TRBV14 and TRBJ1-6, with D possibly being TRBD1 (5 bases). CDR3 size: 19 residues. Trimming stripped 2 bases from V and 3 bases from J, with 20 bases between. CDR1 SGHDN and CDR2 FVKESK come from the germline V gene. This CDR3 reads CASSQLWDSSFRYNSPLHF. CDR3 sequence (DNA): TGTGCCAGCAGCCAACTCTGGGACTCCTCTTTCCGCTATAATTCACCCCTCCACTTT.

This chain uses TRBV29-1 with TRBJ2-5, with D possibly matching TRBD1 (5 bases). The ends were cut back, 6 bases at V and 5 bases at J, with 19 bases in the middle. CDR3 length: 14 amino acids. CDR1 is SQVTM, CDR2 ANQGSEA, per germline. The CDR3 DNA reads TGCAGCGTCCCACACTCGAAGGGGCACGAGACCCAGTACTTC. This sequence encodes CSVPHSKGHETQYF.

CDR3 sequence reads: CSAFSGNTIYF. The CDR3 DNA is TGCAGTGCCTTCTCTGGAAACACCATATATTTT. The chain joins TRBV20-1 to TRBJ1-3; no firm D call. The ends were cut back, 6 bases at V and 0 bases at J, with 3 bases in the middle. This CDR3 region has 11 residues. Germline V gene sequence: CDR1 DFQATT, CDR2 SNEGSKA (reference sequence).

Note on this clone: At the DNA level, this CDR3 is encoded by other sequences in the same sample as well. V gene TRBV5-1 combines with J gene TRBJ1-2; 7 bases match TRBD1. CDR3 length: 13 amino acids. Trimming cost V 4 bases and J 5 bases; bases outside gene matches: 5. Germline V gene lookup returns CDR1 SGHRS and CDR2 YFSETQ. The CDR3 DNA sequence: TGCGCCAGCAGCCTGGGACAGACATATGGCTACACCTTC. Its protein product is CASSLGQTYGYTF.

The V call is TRBV28, the J call TRBJ1-1, with D maybe TRBD1 (6 bases). Germline CDR1 and CDR2: MDHEN and SYDVKM. CDR3 size: 16 residues. Trimming left V 6 bases short and J 0 bases short, with 17 bases between. In nucleotides, the CDR3 is TGTGCCAGCAGACCATCATCGGGACAAATGAACACTGAAGCTTTCTTT. Its translation: CASRPSSGQMNTEAFF.

The gene calls are TRBV6-5 and TRBJ1-4, with TRBD1 matching 10 bases. CDR3 size: 14 residues. The germline V gene has CDR1 MNHEY and CDR2 SVGAGI. V was clipped by 6 bases and J by 7 bases; unmatched bases: 5. DNA for the CDR3: TGTGCCAGCAGGGAGACAGGGGGCATTGAAAAACTGTTTTTT. It encodes CASRETGGIEKLFF.

This sequence joins TRBV5-5 and TRBJ1-1; D is perhaps TRBD1 (5 bases). Germline assignment: CDR1 SGHKS and CDR2 YYEKEE (reference sequence). CDR3 length: 14 amino acids. V was clipped by 2 bases and J by 5 bases, with 13 bases between them. Written as DNA, the CDR3 is TGTGCCAGCAGCTTAGTCGAGGGGAGGACTGAAGCTTTCTTT. This encodes CASSLVEGRTEAFF.

The V gene is TRBV28, the J gene TRBJ1-6; TRBD1 matches 9 bases. This CDR3 has 15 residues. Germline V gene lookup returns CDR1 MDHEN and CDR2 SYDVKM. V was clipped by 6 bases and J by 8 bases; unmatched bases: 8. The CDR3 protein is CASRLRDRAHSPLHF. CDR3 DNA sequence: TGTGCCAGCAGGCTCCGGGACAGGGCGCATTCACCCCTCCACTTT.

This chain connects TRBV30 to TRBJ1-2; no firm D call. The V end lost 0 bases, the J end lost 6 bases, and 5 bases lay between the germline ends. The CDR3 covers 11 residues. Germline V gene sequence: CDR1 GTSNPN, CDR2 SVGIG (reference sequence). Here the CDR3 DNA reads TGTGCCTGGAGTGTAGCGCATGGCTACACCTTC. This gives the protein CAWSVAHGYTF.

The chain joins TRBV10-3 to TRBJ2-7; no firm D call. The CDR3 sequence is 14 residues long. Germline V gives CDR1 ENHRY, CDR2 SYGVKD. Trimming removed 2 bases from V and 3 bases from J, with 11 bases in between. The CDR3 region is CAISETRGLYEQYV. CDR3 bases: TGTGCCATCAGTGAGACCCGCGGCCTCTACGAGCAGTACGTC.

The chain joins TRBV6-5 to TRBJ2-1; possible D gene TRBD2, 5 bases. V lost 6 bases and J 4 bases, leaving 10 bases between the germline ends. There are 13 residues in the CDR3. CDR1 and CDR2 from the germline V gene are MNHEY and SVGAGI. CDR3 DNA: TGTGCCAGCAGAGCGGTGACTTACAATGAGCAGTTCTTC. Its translation is CASRAVTYNEQFF.

This clone was counted once. J is TRBJ2-7 and V is TRBV6-2 or TRBV6-3; tentative D call: TRBD1 (5 bases). The CDR3 has 17 amino acids. The germline CDR1 and CDR2 sequences are MNHEY and SVGEGT. The V end was cut by 0 bases, the J end by 0 bases, with 15 bases between. The CDR3 is CASSYSPTGNSSYEQYV. CDR3 sequence (DNA): TGTGCCAGCAGTTACTCTCCAACAGGAAATAGCTCCTACGAGCAGTACGTC.

This clone was observed a single time. This chain uses TRBV7-2 with TRBJ1-5; no firm D call. The length of the CDR3 is 14 residues. Trimming left V 1 base short and J 0 bases short, with 4 bases between. Germline CDR1 and CDR2: SGHTA and FQGNSA. The CDR3 DNA is TGTGCCAGCAGCTTAGGTTATAGCAATCAGCCCCAGCATTTT. Protein: CASSLGYSNQPQHF.

The J gene is TRBJ1-4, the V gene TRBV27; 7 bases align to TRBD1. Losses at the gene ends were 5 bases for V and 7 bases for J; bases not matched to a gene: 7. This CDR3 has 14 amino acids. Germline CDR1 and CDR2: MNHEY and SMNVEV (reference sequence). CDR3 coding DNA: TGTGCCAGCAGTCCAGACAGGGTCTCTGAAAAACTGTTTTTT. Protein sequence: CASSPDRVSEKLFF.

The chain recombines TRBV2 with TRBJ1-2; no definite D call. The CDR3 extends over 12 amino acids. CDR1 and CDR2 from the germline V gene are SNHLY and FYNNEI. V gave up 7 bases and J gave up 5 bases, with 11 bases separating them. CDR3: CASNAVHYGYTF. CDR3 nucleotides: TGTGCCAGCAATGCGGTCCATTATGGCTACACCTTC.